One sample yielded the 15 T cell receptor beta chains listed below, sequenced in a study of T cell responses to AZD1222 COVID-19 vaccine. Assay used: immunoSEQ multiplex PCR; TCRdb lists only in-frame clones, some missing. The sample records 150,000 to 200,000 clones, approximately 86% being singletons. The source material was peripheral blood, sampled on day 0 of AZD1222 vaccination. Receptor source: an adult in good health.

The CDR3 loop reads CASSLAGGVGEGQPQHF. The CDR3 DNA reads as TGTGCCAGCAGCTTGGCGGGGGGCGTGGGGGAAGGACAGCCCCAGCATTTT. This chain joins TRBV5-4 and TRBJ1-5, with a possible D match to TRBD1 (6 bases). Germline V gene data show CDR1 as SGHNT and CDR2 as YYREEE (reference sequence). This CDR3 comprises 17 residues. The V end lost 0 bases, the J end lost 7 bases, and 20 bases lay between the germline ends.

Here the CDR3 DNA reads TGTGCCACCAGCAGTAGACTAGCGGGGCACACCTACGAGCAGTACTTC. This sequence encodes CATSSRLAGHTYEQYF. The rearrangement joins TRBV15 to TRBJ2-7, with TRBD2 matching over 11 bases. The CDR3 runs to 16 residues. V shed 3 bases and J 2 bases; nucleotides not matched to a gene: 6. Germline V gene data show CDR1 as LNHNV and CDR2 as YYDKDF (reference sequence).

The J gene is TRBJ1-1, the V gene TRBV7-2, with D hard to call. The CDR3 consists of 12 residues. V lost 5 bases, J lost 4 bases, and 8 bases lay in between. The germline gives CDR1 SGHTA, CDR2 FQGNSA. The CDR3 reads CASSPSLTEAFF. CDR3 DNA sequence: TGTGCCAGCAGCCCGTCCCTCACTGAAGCTTTCTTT.

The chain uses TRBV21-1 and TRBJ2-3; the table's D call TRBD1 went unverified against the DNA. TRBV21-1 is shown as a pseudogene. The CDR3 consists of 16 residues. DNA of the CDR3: TGTGCCAGCAGTCAATGGACCGGGACAGGGGGCCATACGCAGTATTTT. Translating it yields CASSQWTGTGGHTQYF.

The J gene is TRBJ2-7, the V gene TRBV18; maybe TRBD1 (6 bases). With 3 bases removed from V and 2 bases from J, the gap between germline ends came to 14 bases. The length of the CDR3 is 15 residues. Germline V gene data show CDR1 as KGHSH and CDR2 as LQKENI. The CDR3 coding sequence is TGTGCCAGCTCACCCGCTTCACGACAGGCCTACGAGCAGTACTTC. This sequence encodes CASSPASRQAYEQYF.

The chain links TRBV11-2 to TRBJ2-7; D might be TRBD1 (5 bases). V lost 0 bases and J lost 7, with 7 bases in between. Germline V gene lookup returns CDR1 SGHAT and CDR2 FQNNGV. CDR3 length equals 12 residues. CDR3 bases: TGTGCCAGCAGCTTAGATCAGGGAGAGCAGTACTTC. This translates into CASSLDQGEQYF.

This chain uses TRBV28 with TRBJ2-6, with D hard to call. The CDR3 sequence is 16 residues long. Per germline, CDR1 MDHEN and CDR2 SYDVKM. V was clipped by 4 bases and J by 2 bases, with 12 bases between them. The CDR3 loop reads CASSSIHSAGANVLTF. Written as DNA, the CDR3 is TGTGCCAGCAGTTCAATACACAGCGCTGGGGCCAACGTCCTGACTTTC.

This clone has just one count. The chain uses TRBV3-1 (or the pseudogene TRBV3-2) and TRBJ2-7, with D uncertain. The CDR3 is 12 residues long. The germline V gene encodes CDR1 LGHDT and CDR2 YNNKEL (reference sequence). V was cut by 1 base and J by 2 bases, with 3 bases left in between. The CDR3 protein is CASSQGTYEQYF. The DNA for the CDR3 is TGTGCCAGCAGCCAAGGGACCTACGAGCAGTACTTC.

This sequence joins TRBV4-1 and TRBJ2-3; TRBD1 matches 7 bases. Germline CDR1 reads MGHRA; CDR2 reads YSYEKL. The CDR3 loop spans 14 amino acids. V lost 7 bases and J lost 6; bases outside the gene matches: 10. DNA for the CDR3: TGCGCCAGCAAAGGACAGGTCGCACATGATACGCAGTATTTT. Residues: CASKGQVAHDTQYF.

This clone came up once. CDR3 loop: CASSQGQDKEKLFF. For the CDR3, the DNA is TGCGCCAGCAGCCAAGGGCAGGACAAGGAAAAACTGTTTTTT. V is TRBV4-1 and J is TRBJ1-4, with a weak D call TRBD1 (5 bases). Per germline, CDR1 MGHRA and CDR2 YSYEKL. The CDR3 is made up of 14 amino acids. V was trimmed by 1 base and J by 8 bases, leaving 11 bases between them.

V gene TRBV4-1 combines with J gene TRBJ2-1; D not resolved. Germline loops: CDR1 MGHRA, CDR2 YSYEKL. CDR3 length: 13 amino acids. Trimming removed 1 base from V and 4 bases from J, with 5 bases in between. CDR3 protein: CASSQALYNEQFF. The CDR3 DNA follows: TGCGCCAGCAGCCAAGCTCTTTACAATGAGCAGTTCTTC.

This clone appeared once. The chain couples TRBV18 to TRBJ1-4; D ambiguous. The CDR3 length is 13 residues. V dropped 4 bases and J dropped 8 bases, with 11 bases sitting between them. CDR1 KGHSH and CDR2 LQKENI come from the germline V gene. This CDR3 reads CASSLDPEEKLFF. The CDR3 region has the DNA TGTGCCAGCTCACTGGACCCAGAAGAAAAACTGTTTTTT.

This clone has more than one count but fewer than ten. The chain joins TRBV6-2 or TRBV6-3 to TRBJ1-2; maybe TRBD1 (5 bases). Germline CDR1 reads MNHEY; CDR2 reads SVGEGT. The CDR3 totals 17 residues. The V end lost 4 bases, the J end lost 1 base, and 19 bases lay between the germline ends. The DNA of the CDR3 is TGTGCCAGCAGTTGGGACCGCTCCAGCGCCCATAACTATGGCTACACCTTC. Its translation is CASSWDRSSAHNYGYTF.

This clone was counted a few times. CDR3 protein: CASSLEGTSGRYYNEQFF. CDR3 DNA: TGTGCCAGCAGCTTAGAGGGGACTAGCGGGAGATACTACAATGAGCAGTTCTTC. This chain links TRBV7-2 with TRBJ2-1; 14 bases agree with TRBD2. The CDR3 has 18 residues. CDR1 is SGHTA, CDR2 FQGNSA, per germline. Trimming at V came to 1 base and at J to 3 bases, leaving 5 bases not matched to a gene.

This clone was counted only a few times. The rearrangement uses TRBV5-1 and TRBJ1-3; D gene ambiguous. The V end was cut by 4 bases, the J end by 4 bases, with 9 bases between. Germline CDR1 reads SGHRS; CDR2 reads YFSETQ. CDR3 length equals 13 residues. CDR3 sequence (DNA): TGCGCCAGCAGCCCCGGACGGGGAAACACCATATATTTT. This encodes CASSPGRGNTIYF.